This T cell receptor (beta chain) derives from a study of vaccination and CD4 T cells after COVID-19. Study at large: Every participant had a vaccine, which was either BNT162b2 or mRNA-1273, given in two doses.

As to this clonotype: Its antigen is unknown.

Treatment denoted: approximately nine-day PBMC culture with coronavirus spike peptide pools or control peptides (ViraFEST assay). The assay that was used to sequence DNA from cultured CD4+ T cells was the Oncomine TCR Beta short-read assay. TCRdb called the PCR reads again in MiXCR, with one record for every CDR3 protein. Among 7,100 or so distinct CDR3 sequences, 73% were seen once, and the ten largest hold approximately 15%. CDR1 and CDR2 (germline): SGHTA, FQGNSA. The V gene lost 2 bases and the J gene lost 5 bases, with 4 bases spanning the gap. This CDR3 contains 12 residues. This sequence joins TRBV7-2 and TRBJ2-1; unclear D gene. Sequencing was done on a sample of CD4+ T cells from blood, cultured in vitro. This TCR was sampled from a human donor who had recovered from COVID-19. This chain's CDR3 is CASSLTDNEQFF. The CDR3 bases are TGTGCCAGCAGCTTAACAGACAATGAGCAGTTCTTC.